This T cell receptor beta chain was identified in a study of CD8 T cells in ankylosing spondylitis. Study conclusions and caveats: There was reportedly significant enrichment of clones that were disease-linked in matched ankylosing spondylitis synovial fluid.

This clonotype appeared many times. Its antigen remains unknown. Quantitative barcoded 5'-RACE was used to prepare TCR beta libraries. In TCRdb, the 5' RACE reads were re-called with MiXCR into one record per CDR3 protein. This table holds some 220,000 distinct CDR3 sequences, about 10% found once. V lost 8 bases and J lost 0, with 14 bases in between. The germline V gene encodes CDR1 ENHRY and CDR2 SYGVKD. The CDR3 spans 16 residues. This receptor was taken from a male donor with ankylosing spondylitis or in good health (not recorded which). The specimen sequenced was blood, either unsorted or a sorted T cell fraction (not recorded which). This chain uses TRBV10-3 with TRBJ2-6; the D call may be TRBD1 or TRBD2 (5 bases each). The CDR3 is CAIGDGISSGANVLTF. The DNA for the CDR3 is TGTGCCATCGGGGACGGTATTAGCTCTGGGGCCAACGTCCTGACTTTC.